This passage covers 17 T cell receptor beta chains from one sample sequenced in a study of blood T cell repertoires in COVID-19. Here immunoSEQ multiplex PCR was the method, and the copy in TCRdb shows in-frame clones only, minus some. The sample lists 25,000 to 30,000 clones, about 84% occurring once. Input material: peripheral blood. These receptors originate from an older woman with acute or convalescent COVID-19.

CDR3 protein: CASSILAGGSDEQFF. The CDR3 bases are TGCGCCAGCAGCATCCTCGCGGGGGGGTCGGATGAGCAGTTCTTC. The V and J genes are TRBV5-1 and TRBJ2-1; TRBD2 aligns across 9 bases. Germline loops: CDR1 SGHRS, CDR2 YFSETQ. CDR3 length equals 15 residues. The V gene end was trimmed by 4 bases and the J gene end by 8 bases; junction bases not matched to a gene: 10.

The chain carries TRBV18 and TRBJ1-1, with D uncertain. Looked up from germline, CDR1 is KGHSH and CDR2 is LQKENI. V was clipped by 8 bases and J by 2 bases, with 12 bases between them. The CDR3 sequence is 13 residues long. CDR3 in amino acids: CASRRELNTEAFF. Written as DNA, the CDR3 is TGTGCCAGCCGGAGAGAGCTTAACACTGAAGCTTTCTTT.

This clone has just one count. This chain joins TRBV11-3 and TRBJ2-7; D not certain. The V and J ends lost 5 bases and 7 bases respectively, with 15 bases between them. The CDR3 extends over 13 amino acids. In germline, CDR1 is SGHNT, CDR2 YENEEA. The CDR3 protein is CASSQKAAGEQYF. CDR3 DNA sequence: TGTGCCAGCAGCCAAAAGGCTGCAGGAGAGCAGTACTTC.

The CDR3 DNA is TGCGCCAGCAGTGATGGGGGGTACCAAGAGACCCAGTACTTC. This encodes CASSDGGYQETQYF. This chain links TRBV10-1 with TRBJ2-5, with D possibly matching TRBD2 (6 bases). The germline gives CDR1 WNHNN, CDR2 SYGVQD (reference sequence). The CDR3 is 14 residues long. V was shortened by 3 bases and J by 0 bases, with 8 bases between the two germline ends.

The rearrangement links TRBV5-8 to TRBJ2-7; 7 nucleotides line up with TRBD1. Trimming at V came to 3 bases and at J to 2 bases, leaving 5 bases not matched to a gene. Germline lookup yields CDR1 SGHTS and CDR2 YDEGEE. The CDR3 length is 14 residues. The DNA of the CDR3 is TGTGCCAGCAGCTACCGGACAGGCACCTACGAGCAGTACTTC. Amino acid sequence: CASSYRTGTYEQYF.

The chain links TRBV5-4 to TRBJ2-1; TRBD1 is a possible D gene (5 bases). The germline CDR1 and CDR2 sequences are SGHNT and YYREEE (reference sequence). This CDR3 has 15 residues. Trimming pared 0 bases from V and 8 bases from J, leaving 15 bases between. CDR3 sequence: CASSLGGAHRDEQFF. The CDR3 region has the DNA TGTGCCAGCAGCTTGGGGGGCGCCCACCGCGATGAGCAGTTCTTC.

This clone was observed a handful of times. This sequence joins TRBV5-5 and TRBJ1-5; 10 nucleotides match TRBD1. The CDR3 spans 14 residues. Germline assignment: CDR1 SGHKS and CDR2 YYEKEE (reference sequence). V gave up 2 bases and J gave up 10 bases; unmatched junction bases: 6. The CDR3 DNA sequence: TGTGCCAGCAGCTTAGGACAGGGGGGATTTCCCCAGCATTTT. This sequence encodes CASSLGQGGFPQHF.

The chain recombines TRBV29-1 with TRBJ2-5, with 9 bases identical to TRBD1. The germline V gene encodes CDR1 SQVTM and CDR2 ANQGSEA. The CDR3 spans 13 residues. Trimming took 6 bases from V and 4 from J; bases not matched to a gene: 6. CDR3 residues: CSVFDRGRETQYF. The CDR3 bases are TGCAGCGTGTTCGACAGGGGGAGAGAGACCCAGTACTTC.

This clone was counted a few times. The rearrangement uses TRBV19 and TRBJ1-1; 8 nucleotides align to TRBD1. Germline CDR1 LNHDA, CDR2 SQIVND (reference sequence). Unmatched junction bases numbered 4, after V lost 5 bases and J lost 8 bases. The CDR3 is made up of 12 amino acids. The CDR3 region is CASSSRQGEAFF. The CDR3 DNA sequence: TGTGCCAGTAGTTCCAGACAGGGGGAAGCTTTCTTT.

Comments on this clone: Mismatch with germline at one junction end may stem from a read error. The chain combines TRBV2 with TRBJ2-1; tentatively, D is TRBD2 (6 bases). The germline gives CDR1 SNHLY, CDR2 FYNNEI. The CDR3 is 11 residues long. The DNA of the CDR3 is TGTGCCAGCAGGGAGGGGCTTCTCTCTATCTTC. Amino acids: CASREGLLSIF.

This clone was seen a few times. This rearrangement joins TRBV6-5 to TRBJ1-5; 7 bases are shared with TRBD1. J lost 3 bases, V lost 9 bases, and 5 bases had no gene match. Germline assignment: CDR1 MNHEY and CDR2 SVGAGI. The CDR3 spans 13 residues. This chain's CDR3 is CASMGQFNQPQHF. The CDR3 DNA reads as TGTGCCAGTATGGGACAGTTCAATCAGCCCCAGCATTTT.

This clone was counted a few times. CDR3 amino acids: CASSTAQSQETQYF. CDR3 sequence (DNA): TGTGCCAGCAGCACCGCACAGAGCCAAGAGACCCAGTACTTC. The J gene is TRBJ2-5, the V gene TRBV7-8; D gene ambiguous. This CDR3 is built from 14 residues. Germline V lookup: CDR1 SGHVS, CDR2 FQNEAQ. With 5 bases removed from V and 1 base from J, the gap between germline ends came to 11 bases.

The chain joins TRBV2 to TRBJ2-1, with 12 bases matching TRBD1. Germline values: CDR1 SNHLY, CDR2 FYNNEI. With 9 bases clipped from V and 9 bases from J, the junction kept 6 bases outside the gene matches. CDR3 length: 13 residues. The CDR3 DNA follows: TGTGCCAGGCCGGGACAGGGGGCGGTTGAGCAGTTCTTC. As protein: CARPGQGAVEQFF.

The V and J genes are TRBV6-5 and TRBJ1-1; D remains ambiguous. This CDR3 is built from 14 residues. Trimming left V 5 bases short and J 1 base short, with 11 bases between. The germline V gene encodes CDR1 MNHEY and CDR2 SVGAGI. CDR3 protein: CASSTRPQNTEAFF. Written as DNA, the CDR3 is TGTGCCAGCAGTACTAGACCGCAGAACACTGAAGCTTTCTTT.

To note about this clone: At the DNA level, this CDR3 is encoded by other sequences in the same sample as well. The DNA of the CDR3 is TGTGCCAGCAGCCCCATGCCGGGACAGGGAATGCATGAGCAGTTCTTC. This gives the protein CASSPMPGQGMHEQFF. V gene TRBV9 combines with J gene TRBJ2-1; TRBD1 aligns across 9 bases. Germline assignment: CDR1 SGDLS and CDR2 YYNGEE. V lost 4 bases and J lost 8; bases outside the gene matches: 13. The CDR3 length is 16 residues.

V and J are TRBV19 and TRBJ2-2; D uncertain. V lost 3 bases and J 6 bases, leaving 14 bases between the germline ends. The CDR3 runs to 15 residues. Germline V lookup: CDR1 LNHDA, CDR2 SQIVND (reference sequence). The DNA of the CDR3 is TGTGCCAGTAGTATCCCACCCCTAACAGCCGGGGAGCTGTTTTTT. Protein: CASSIPPLTAGELFF.

The chain has TRBV29-1 and TRBJ2-3, with D unresolved. V was pared by 7 bases and J by 0 bases, with 17 bases between. The CDR3 length is 15 residues. Germline V lookup: CDR1 SQVTM, CDR2 ANQGSEA. As DNA, the CDR3 is TGCAGCGGGGGTGTTGGAGTTGCTAGCACAGATACGCAGTATTTT. Translating it yields CSGGVGVASTDTQYF.